Detailed here is one T cell receptor (beta chain). Its antigen is unknown. The germline CDR1 and CDR2 sequences are SGHRS and YFSETQ. V dropped 0 bases and J dropped 0 bases, with 6 bases sitting between them. The CDR3 extends over 14 amino acids. This specimen belongs to a study of shared clonotypes between healthy human individuals. Study-wide points: A handful of donors showed sharing of about 4.7% of naive CD4 clonotypes.

Each cell subset's genomic DNA was divided evenly among several immunoSEQ plates. Using immunoSEQ multiplex PCR, the repertoire was profiled, and TCRdb retains in-frame clones only, with some absent. The sample records some 660,000 clones, less than 80% being singletons. This sequence was found in a woman aged 25 to 45 in good health. The sequencing sample was made of memory CD4+ T cells sorted from blood. Subset given: CD45RA-negative fraction. The V gene is TRBV5-1, the J gene TRBJ1-1; D call uncertain. The CDR3 loop is CASSLAVLNTEAFF. CDR3 nucleotide sequence: TGCGCCAGCAGCTTGGCGGTGTTGAACACTGAAGCTTTCTTT.